Presented here are 20 T cell receptor beta chains from one specimen sequenced in a study of T cells in women clearing cervical HPV infection. Produced via immunoSEQ multiplex PCR; TCRdb's table is partial and in-frame only. The sample includes about 30,000 clones. Sequencing used blood buffy coat. The receptor set was obtained from a woman between 18 and 69 years old with a cervical HPV16 infection that either progressed to CIN3+ or cleared (not recorded which).

On this clone: The CDR3 goes on 3 residues after the read ends, and that part is filled in from the germline J gene. The V and J genes are TRBV11-1 and TRBJ2-7; TRBD1 might be the D (6 bases). Germline-derived CDR1 and CDR2 are SGHAT and FQDESV (reference sequence). Trimming stripped 5 bases from V and 4 bases from J, with 12 bases between. There are 13 residues in the CDR3. The DNA read from the CDR3 is TGTGCCAGCAGCCACGGACAGCCTTACGAG. Residues: CASSHGQPYE. The complete CDR3 reads CASSHGQPYEQYF.

Concerning this clone: The read falls 3 residues short of the CDR3 end, and the missing part is taken from the germline J gene. This chain uses TRBV5-1 with TRBJ1-5, with D unresolved. V was pared by 3 bases and J by 0 bases, with 10 bases between. CDR3 length: 15 amino acids. The germline V gene has CDR1 SGHRS and CDR2 YFSETQ. The CDR3 is CASSSGDYSNQPQHF. CDR3 DNA, as far as it was read: TGCGCCAGCAGCTCAGGAGACTATAGCAATCAGCCC.

Remarks on this clone: Read sequence stops 3 residues before the CDR3 end, and the germline J gene provides the missing end. The chain is built from TRBV19 and TRBJ2-7, with TRBD1 identical over 9 bases. V shed 5 bases and J 5 bases; nucleotides not matched to a gene: 10. The CDR3 covers 15 residues. Germline-derived CDR1 and CDR2 are LNHDA and SQIVND (reference sequence). The CDR3 spells CASSPRDRDINEQYF. CDR3 bases read: TGTGCCAGTAGTCCTAGGGACAGGGATATCAACGAG.

Concerning this clone: With the read ending 3 residues before the CDR3 end, the germline J gene is used to fill in that end. V usage is TRBV30 and J usage is TRBJ2-5; possible D gene TRBD2, 5 bases. Germline V gene lookup returns CDR1 GTSNPN and CDR2 SVGIG (reference sequence). The germline V and J ends were trimmed by 2 bases and 0 bases, with 7 bases remaining between them. CDR3 length: 13 residues. Incomplete CDR3 DNA: TGTGCCTGGAGTCCCGGGGACCAAGAGACC. Its protein is CAWSPGDQET. The whole CDR3 reads CAWSPGDQETQYF.

Turning to this clone: The sequenced fragment ends 3 residues before the CDR3 boundary, so the rest is inferred from the germline J gene. The chain links TRBV20-1 to TRBJ1-2, with unresolved D. Trimming took 1 base from V and 5 from J, leaving 8 bases between them. The germline gives CDR1 DFQATT, CDR2 SNEGSKA (reference sequence). The CDR3 spans 12 residues. The covered CDR3 bases are TGCAGTGCTAGAGGAAGCCGATATGGC. As protein: CSARGSRYG. The full CDR3 sequence reads CSARGSRYGYTF.

About this clone: The read is 3 residues too short to cover the CDR3 end, so that end is filled in from the germline J gene. This chain connects TRBV23-1 to TRBJ1-1; 7 bases agree with TRBD1. TRBV23-1 is an ORF, and what it does is uncertain. CDR3 length: 16 amino acids. With V trimmed by 4 bases and J by 6 bases, 14 bases remained unmatched. CDR3 bases read: TGCGCCAGCAGTCTTCCAGGACAGGCCACTTCCCCTGAA. It translates to CASSLPGQATSPE. The full CDR3 protein is CASSLPGQATSPEAFF.

About this clone: The CDR3 end lies 3 residues beyond the end of the read and is filled in from the germline J gene. This sequence joins TRBV5-1 and TRBJ2-5, with TRBD1 matching 11 bases. This CDR3 spans 15 amino acids. V was pared by 4 bases and J by 3 bases, with 5 bases of the junction left unmatched. From germline, CDR1 is SGHRS and CDR2 YFSETQ. CDR3 residues: CASSPGQGGEETQYF. The covered CDR3 bases are TGCGCCAGCAGCCCGGGACAGGGGGGTGAAGAGACC.

In the case of this clone: The CDR3 goes on 3 residues after the read ends, and that part is filled in from the germline J gene. This chain connects TRBV3-1 (or the pseudogene TRBV3-2) to TRBJ1-2; 8 bases agree with TRBD1. The J segment lost 4 bases and the V segment lost 6 bases, leaving 7 bases of the junction unmatched. The CDR3 loop spans 14 amino acids. CDR1 is LGHDT, CDR2 YNNKEL, per germline (reference sequence). CDR3 residues: CASRPGQDGYGYTF. The CDR3 bases that were read are TGTGCCAGCAGACCGGGACAGGATGGCTATGGC.

The part of the CDR3 DNA that was read is TGTGCCAGCAGCTTGGCGAGTAGCTACGAG. Its protein is CASSLASSYE. The complete CDR3 sequence is CASSLASSYEQYF. J is TRBJ2-7 and V is TRBV5-5; D gene uncertain. The sequence runs out 3 residues before the end of the CDR3; the remainder is reconstructed from the germline J gene. The V end was cut by 0 bases, the J end by 3 bases, with 7 bases between. This CDR3 has 13 residues. CDR1 is SGHKS and CDR2 is YYEKEE in the germline V gene (reference sequence). Together with reference TRBV5-5 and TRBJ2-7, the CDR3 gives the full variable domain: DAGVTQSPTHLIKTRGQQVTLRCSPISGHKSVSWYQQVLGQGPQFIFQYYEKEERGRGNFPDRFSARQFPNYSSELNVNALLLGDSALYLCASSLASSYEQYFGPGTRLTVT.

Comments on this clone: The read finishes 3 residues shy of the CDR3 end, and the germline J gene is used to complete it. This chain joins TRBV7-3 and TRBJ2-1, with D possibly matching TRBD2 (6 bases). The CDR3 is made up of 15 amino acids. The V end lost 2 bases, the J end lost 2 bases, and 10 bases lay between the germline ends. CDR1 and CDR2 (germline): SGHTA, FQGTGA. The CDR3 protein is CASSLEGTPYNEQFF. CDR3 bases read: TGTGCCAGCAGCTTAGAAGGGACTCCCTACAATGAG.

In the case of this clone: Read sequence stops 3 residues before the CDR3 end, and the germline J gene provides the missing end. The chain recombines TRBV19 with TRBJ1-5, with a possible D match to TRBD1 (6 bases). This CDR3 contains 18 residues. Deletions cut 1 base from V and 5 bases from J, with 21 bases between. CDR1 and CDR2 from the germline V gene are LNHDA and SQIVND (reference sequence). The CDR3 loop is CASSIVARGGPHDQPQHF. CDR3 DNA, as far as it was read: TGTGCCAGTAGTATAGTAGCCAGGGGTGGCCCTCACGATCAGCCC.

Worth noting for this clone: The read finishes 3 residues shy of the CDR3 end, and the germline J gene is used to complete it. V is TRBV5-1 and J is TRBJ2-3; TRBD2 agrees at 8 bases. From germline, CDR1 is SGHRS and CDR2 YFSETQ. The CDR3 contains 15 residues. CDR3 region: CASSGRGGYQETQYF. Incomplete CDR3 DNA: TGCGCCAGCAGCGGCCGGGGGGGGTACCAAGAGACG.

Turning to this clone: The read is 3 residues too short to cover the CDR3 end, so that end is filled in from the germline J gene. The rearrangement uses TRBV7-9 and TRBJ1-1, with a possible D match to TRBD1 (5 bases). Germline lookup yields CDR1 SEHNR and CDR2 FQNEAQ (reference sequence). Trimming stripped 7 bases from V and 0 bases from J, with 12 bases between. The CDR3 is 14 residues long. CDR3: CASTFEGMNTEAFF. The sequenced CDR3 bases are TGTGCCAGCACCTTTGAGGGGATGAACACTGAA.

On this clone itself: With the read ending 3 residues before the CDR3 end, the germline J gene is used to fill in that end. This chain links TRBV5-1 with TRBJ2-7; the D gene is possibly TRBD1 (5 bases). Looked up from germline, CDR1 is SGHRS and CDR2 is YFSETQ. The CDR3 consists of 13 residues. The ends were cut back, 5 bases at V and 2 bases at J, with 11 bases in the middle. The covered CDR3 bases are TGCGCCAGCAGTAGCAGGGTTACCTACGAG. Protein sequence: CASSSRVTYE. The whole CDR3 protein is CASSSRVTYEQYF.

CDR3 sequence reads: CASRYRFQETQYF. Partial CDR3 DNA: TGTGCCAGCAGATACAGGTTCCAAGAGACC. The rearrangement links TRBV6-2 or TRBV6-3 to TRBJ2-5, with a possible D match to TRBD1 (5 bases). The CDR3 end lies 3 residues beyond the end of the read and is filled in from the germline J gene. The ends were cut back, 6 bases at V and 1 base at J, with 9 bases in the middle. The CDR3 has 13 residues. CDR1 and CDR2 (germline): MNHEY, SVGEGT.

About this clone itself: Read data end 3 residues before the CDR3 end; the end is taken from the germline J gene. The chain recombines TRBV20-1 with TRBJ1-4, with D perhaps matching TRBD1 (5 bases). The CDR3 runs to 18 residues. With 0 bases removed from V and 4 bases from J, the gap between germline ends came to 21 bases. Germline assignment: CDR1 DFQATT and CDR2 SNEGSKA (reference sequence). The part of the CDR3 DNA that was read is TGCAGTGCTAGAGATGCGGTGCGTGGGCAGGGCATTAATGAAAAA. This translates into CSARDAVRGQGINEK. The entire CDR3 protein is CSARDAVRGQGINEKLFF.

Remarks on this clone: The read ends 3 residues shy of where the CDR3 ends; the end is completed using the germline J gene. The chain uses TRBV20-1 and TRBJ2-7, with D possibly matching TRBD1 (5 bases). The CDR3 contains 11 residues. Trimming left V 5 bases short and J 4 bases short, with 9 bases between. CDR1 and CDR2 (germline): DFQATT, SNEGSKA (reference sequence). Here the CDR3 reads CSALDKYEQYF. The CDR3 DNA, read in part, is TGCAGTGCTTTGGACAAATACGAG.

Remarks on this clone: The read falls 3 residues short of the CDR3 end, and the missing part is taken from the germline J gene. This rearrangement joins TRBV5-1 to TRBJ2-7, with 11 positions matching TRBD1. Germline loops: CDR1 SGHRS, CDR2 YFSETQ. J was trimmed by 6 bases and V by 4 bases; bases with no gene match: 6. The CDR3 totals 14 residues. The covered CDR3 bases are TGCGCCAGCAGCATACCGGGACAGGGGGGCGAG. This sequence encodes CASSIPGQGGE. The full CDR3 sequence reads CASSIPGQGGEQYF.

To note about this clone: The read finishes 3 residues shy of the CDR3 end, and the germline J gene is used to complete it. The chain links TRBV5-1 to TRBJ2-3; 11 bases map to TRBD2. The CDR3 runs 15 residues. The ends lost 3 bases at V and 4 bases at J; junction bases unmatched: 4. Germline CDR1 is SGHRS and CDR2 is YFSETQ. The CDR3 sequence: CASSSGLAGSDTQYF. CDR3 DNA (partial): TGCGCCAGCAGCTCTGGACTAGCGGGTTCAGATACG.

A word on this clone: The CDR3 extends 3 residues past the end of the read, so its final part is completed from the germline J gene. This chain connects TRBV6-2 or TRBV6-3 to TRBJ1-1; D possibly corresponds to TRBD1 (5 bases). The CDR3 consists of 12 residues. In germline, CDR1 is MNHEY, CDR2 SVGEGT. Trimming left V 10 bases short and J 1 base short, with 10 bases between. CDR3: CATRTGNTEAFF. The part of the CDR3 DNA that was read is TGTGCCACCCGAACAGGGAACACTGAA.